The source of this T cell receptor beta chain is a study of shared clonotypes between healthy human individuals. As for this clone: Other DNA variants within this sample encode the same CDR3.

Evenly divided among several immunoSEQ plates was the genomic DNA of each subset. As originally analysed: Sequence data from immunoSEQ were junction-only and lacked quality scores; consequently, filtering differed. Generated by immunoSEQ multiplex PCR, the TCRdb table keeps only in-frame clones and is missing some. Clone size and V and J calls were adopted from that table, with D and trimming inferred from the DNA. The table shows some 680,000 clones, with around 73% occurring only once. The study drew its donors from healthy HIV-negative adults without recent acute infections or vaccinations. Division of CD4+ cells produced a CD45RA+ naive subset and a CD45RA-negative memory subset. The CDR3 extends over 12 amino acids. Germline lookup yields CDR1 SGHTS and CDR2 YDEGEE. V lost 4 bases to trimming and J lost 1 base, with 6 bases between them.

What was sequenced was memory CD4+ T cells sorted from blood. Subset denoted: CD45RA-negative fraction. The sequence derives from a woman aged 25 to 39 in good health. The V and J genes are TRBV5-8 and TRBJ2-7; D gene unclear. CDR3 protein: CASSPTSYEQYF. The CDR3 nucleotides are TGTGCCAGCAGCCCCACATCCTACGAGCAGTACTTC. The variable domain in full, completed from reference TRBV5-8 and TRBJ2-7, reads EAGVTQSPTHLIKTRGQQATLRCSPISGHTSVYWYQQALGLGLQFLLWYDEGEERNRGNFPPRFSGRQFPNYSSELNVNALELEDSALYLCASSPTSYEQYFGPGTRLTVT.